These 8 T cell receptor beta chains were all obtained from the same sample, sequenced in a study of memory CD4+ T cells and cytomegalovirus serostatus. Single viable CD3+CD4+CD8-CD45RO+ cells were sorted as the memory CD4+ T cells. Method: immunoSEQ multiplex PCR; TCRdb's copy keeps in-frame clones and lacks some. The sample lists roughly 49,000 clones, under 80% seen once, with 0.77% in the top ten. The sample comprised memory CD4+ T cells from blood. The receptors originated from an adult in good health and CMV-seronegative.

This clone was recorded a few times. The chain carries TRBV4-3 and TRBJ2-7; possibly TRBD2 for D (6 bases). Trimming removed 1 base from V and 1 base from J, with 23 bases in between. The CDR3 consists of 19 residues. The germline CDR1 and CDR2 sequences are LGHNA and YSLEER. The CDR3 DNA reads TGCGCCAGCAGCCAAGTTAATTTTATGGGTACCGGGGGATCCTACGAGCAGTACTTC. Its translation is CASSQVNFMGTGGSYEQYF.

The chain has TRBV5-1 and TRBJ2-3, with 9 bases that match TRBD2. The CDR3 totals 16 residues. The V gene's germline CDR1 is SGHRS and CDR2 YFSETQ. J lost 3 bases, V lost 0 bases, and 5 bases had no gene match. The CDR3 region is CASSLGASGVTDTQYF. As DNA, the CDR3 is TGCGCCAGCAGCTTGGGAGCTAGCGGGGTTACAGATACGCAGTATTTT.

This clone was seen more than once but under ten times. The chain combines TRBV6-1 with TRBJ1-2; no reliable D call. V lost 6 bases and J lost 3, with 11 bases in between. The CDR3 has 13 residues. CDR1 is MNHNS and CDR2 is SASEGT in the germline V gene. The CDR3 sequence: CASRQRKDYGYTF. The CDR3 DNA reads TGTGCCAGCAGACAGAGAAAAGACTATGGCTACACCTTC.

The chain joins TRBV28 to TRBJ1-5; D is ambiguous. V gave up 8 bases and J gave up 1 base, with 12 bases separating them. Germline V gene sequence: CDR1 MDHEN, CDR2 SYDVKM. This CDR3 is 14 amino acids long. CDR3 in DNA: TGTGCCAGCCAAACAAGCGGGAGCAATCAGCCCCAGCATTTT. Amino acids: CASQTSGSNQPQHF. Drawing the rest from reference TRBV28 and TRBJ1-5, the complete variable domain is DVKVTQSSRYLVKRTGEKVFLECVQDMDHENMFWYRQDPGLGLRLIYFSYDVKMKEKGDIPEGYSVSREKKERFSLILESASTNQTSMYLCASQTSGSNQPQHFGDGTRLSIL.

The CDR3 sequence is CASRDRGQTDEAFF. For the CDR3, the DNA is TGTGCCAGTAGGGACAGGGGGCAAACAGATGAAGCTTTCTTT. The chain carries TRBV19 and TRBJ1-1, with 11 bases fitting TRBD1. Germline values: CDR1 LNHDA, CDR2 SQIVND (reference sequence). The length of the CDR3 is 14 residues. Losses at the gene ends were 6 bases for V and 7 bases for J; bases not matched to a gene: 7.

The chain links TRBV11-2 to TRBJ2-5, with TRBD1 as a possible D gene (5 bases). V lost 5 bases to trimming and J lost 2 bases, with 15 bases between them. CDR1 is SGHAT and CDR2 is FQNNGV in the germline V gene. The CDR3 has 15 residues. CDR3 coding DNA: TGTGCCAGCAGCCAGGAAGGGGCCCCACAAGAGACCCAGTACTTC. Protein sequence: CASSQEGAPQETQYF. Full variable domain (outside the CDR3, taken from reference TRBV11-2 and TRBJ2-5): EAGVAQSPRYKIIEKRQSVAFWCNPISGHATLYWYQQILGQGPKLLIQFQNNGVVDDSQLPKDRFSAERLKGVDSTLKIQPAKLEDSAVYLCASSQEGAPQETQYFGPGTRLLVL.

The DNA for the CDR3 is TGTGCCAGCAGCTTAGACAGACCGACAGGGAGGGCTGAAGCTTTCTTT. It codes for CASSLDRPTGRAEAFF. The chain is built from TRBV7-3 and TRBJ1-1; 7 positions agree with TRBD1. The CDR3 runs 16 residues. Germline CDR1 reads SGHTA; CDR2 reads FQGTGA. V gave up 2 bases and J gave up 6 bases; unmatched junction bases: 12.

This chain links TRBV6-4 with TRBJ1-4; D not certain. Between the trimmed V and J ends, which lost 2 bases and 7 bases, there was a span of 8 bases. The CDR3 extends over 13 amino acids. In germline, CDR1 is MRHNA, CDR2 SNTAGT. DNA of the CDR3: TGTGCCAGCAGTGACAGGGTTGGTGAAAAACTGTTTTTT. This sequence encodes CASSDRVGEKLFF.